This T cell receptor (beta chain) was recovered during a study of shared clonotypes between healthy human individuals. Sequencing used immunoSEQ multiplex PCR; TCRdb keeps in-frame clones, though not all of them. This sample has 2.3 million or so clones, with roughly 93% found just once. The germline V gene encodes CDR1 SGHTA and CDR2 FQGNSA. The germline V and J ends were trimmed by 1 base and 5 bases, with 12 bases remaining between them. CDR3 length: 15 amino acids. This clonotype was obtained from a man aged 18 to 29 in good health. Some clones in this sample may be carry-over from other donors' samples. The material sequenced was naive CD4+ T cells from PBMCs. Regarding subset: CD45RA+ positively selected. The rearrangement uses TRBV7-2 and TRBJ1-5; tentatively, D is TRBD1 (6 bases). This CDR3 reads CASSLGEGVYQPQHF. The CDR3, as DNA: TGTGCCAGCAGCTTAGGAGAGGGGGTCTATCAGCCCCAGCATTTT.